These 27 T cell receptor beta chains came from one sample sequenced in a study of CD8 T cells in acute hepatitis C reinfection. Data came from immunoSEQ multiplex PCR; TCRdb stores just in-frame clones and leaves some out. The sample comprises tens of thousands of clones, 80% to 90% of which are singletons, and more than 0.4% rests with the top ten. As for time point: naive CD8 control sorted from an acute-time-point sample. Sequencing used naive CD8+ T cells from PBMCs. These TCRs come from a man aged 25 to 40 with chronic hepatitis C.

This chain links TRBV27 with TRBJ1-1; unclear D gene. CDR1 is MNHEY, CDR2 SMNVEV, per germline (reference sequence). Trimming took off 2 bases at V and 3 bases at J, with 10 bases between the two ends. This CDR3 has 14 amino acids. In nucleotides, the CDR3 is TGTGCCAGCAGTTTAACCCGAGGTTACACTGAAGCTTTCTTT. This gives the protein CASSLTRGYTEAFF.

The chain has TRBV11-2 and TRBJ2-3; D is tentatively TRBD1 or TRBD2 (5 bases each). CDR1 and CDR2 from the germline V gene are SGHAT and FQNNGV. Trimming left V 0 bases short and J 11 bases short, with 18 bases between. CDR3 length: 15 amino acids. The CDR3 sequence: CASSLDLGEPTRQYF. In nucleotides, the CDR3 is TGTGCCAGCAGCTTAGATCTAGGGGAGCCTACCCGGCAGTATTTT.

This clone has just a few counts. V and J are TRBV2 and TRBJ2-7; D is perhaps TRBD1 or TRBD2 (5 bases each). The germline V and J ends were trimmed by 10 bases and 2 bases, with 18 bases remaining between them. Germline lookup yields CDR1 SNHLY and CDR2 FYNNEI. The CDR3 consists of 14 residues. DNA of the CDR3: TGTGCCATCCTTACCGGGACCGAGACCTACGAGCAGTACTTC. Translating gives CAILTGTETYEQYF.

The rearrangement links TRBV5-8 to TRBJ2-2, with D maybe TRBD1 (6 bases). CDR1 is SGHTS and CDR2 is YDEGEE in the germline V gene. The CDR3 consists of 13 residues. Trimming left V 2 bases short and J 7 bases short, with 9 bases between. The CDR3 here is CASSLQGVGELFF. The CDR3 region has the DNA TGTGCCAGCAGCTTACAGGGCGTCGGGGAGCTGTTTTTT.

The V call is TRBV19, the J call TRBJ1-1; D uncertain. CDR1 is LNHDA and CDR2 is SQIVND in the germline V gene (reference sequence). The CDR3 is 15 residues long. With 0 bases removed from V and 0 bases from J, the gap between germline ends came to 8 bases. CDR3 amino acids: CASSIDMSLNTEAFF. CDR3 sequence (DNA): TGTGCCAGTAGTATAGATATGAGCTTGAACACTGAAGCTTTCTTT.

The chain links TRBV6-6 to TRBJ2-7, with 7 bases lining up with TRBD1. This CDR3 region has 12 residues. Unmatched junction bases numbered 8, after V lost 9 bases and J lost 6 bases. Germline V gene lookup returns CDR1 MNHNY and CDR2 SVGAGI (reference sequence). CDR3 protein: CASQRDSGEQYF. As DNA, the CDR3 is TGTGCCAGTCAAAGGGACAGCGGCGAGCAGTACTTC.

The chain is built from TRBV5-1 and TRBJ2-7; 7 nucleotides agree with TRBD2. Germline V CDR1 and CDR2: SGHRS, YFSETQ. The CDR3 length is 14 residues. Trimming at V came to 4 bases and at J to 4 bases, leaving 8 bases not matched to a gene. The CDR3 loop is CASSLQREGYEQYF. CDR3 nucleotide sequence: TGCGCCAGCAGCCTACAGCGGGAAGGATACGAGCAGTACTTC.

V is TRBV27 and J is TRBJ1-5; D unclear. This CDR3 comprises 15 residues. V lost 5 bases and J lost 3, with 14 bases in between. Germline CDR1 reads MNHEY; CDR2 reads SMNVEV (reference sequence). The CDR3: CASSTFPGDNQPQHF. The CDR3, as DNA: TGTGCCAGCAGTACCTTCCCCGGGGACAATCAGCCCCAGCATTTT.

The table lists this clone with a count of one. The chain has TRBV4-3 and TRBJ1-6; possible D gene TRBD1, 6 bases. Deletions cut 0 bases from V and 7 bases from J, with 10 bases between. Germline V CDR1 and CDR2: LGHNA, YSLEER. The CDR3 is 15 residues long. The CDR3 DNA reads as TGCGCCAGCAGCCAAGAGCAGGGGACGAATTCACCCCTCCACTTT. This sequence encodes CASSQEQGTNSPLHF.

The count of this clone is one. The rearrangement uses TRBV27 and TRBJ2-2; D remains unclear. CDR3 length: 13 residues. V was cut by 4 bases and J by 7 bases, with 10 bases left in between. CDR1 MNHEY and CDR2 SMNVEV come from the germline V gene (reference sequence). The CDR3 here is CASSSGSGGELFF. The CDR3 DNA reads as TGTGCCAGCAGTTCCGGGTCGGGCGGGGAGCTGTTTTTT.

The rearrangement links TRBV6-5 to TRBJ1-5; D perhaps matches TRBD1 (5 bases). Looked up from germline, CDR1 is MNHEY and CDR2 is SVGAGI. The CDR3 is made up of 14 amino acids. Trimming took off 2 bases at V and 4 bases at J, with 9 bases between the two ends. The CDR3 reads CASSYGGGNQPQHF. The CDR3 nucleotides read TGTGCCAGCAGTTACGGGGGAGGGAATCAGCCCCAGCATTTT.

The chain has TRBV14 and TRBJ2-5; D possibly corresponds to TRBD2 (6 bases). Trimming left V 1 base short and J 5 bases short, with 14 bases between. Germline V gene sequence: CDR1 SGHDN, CDR2 FVKESK. The CDR3 totals 15 residues. The CDR3 DNA sequence: TGTGCCAGCAGCCAAGGAGCCGCGGGAAGGGAGACCCAGTACTTC. The encoded protein is CASSQGAAGRETQYF.

This chain uses TRBV13 with TRBJ2-1, with 7 bases matching TRBD1. CDR1 and CDR2 (germline): PRHDT, FYEKMQ (reference sequence). V shed 4 bases, J shed 4 bases, and the junction held 19 bases outside the gene matches. The CDR3 is made up of 19 amino acids. CDR3 loop: CASSSLGGGTGTVYNEQFF. The CDR3 nucleotides read TGTGCCAGCAGCTCGCTAGGTGGGGGCACCGGGACAGTTTACAATGAGCAGTTCTTC.

With respect to this clone: The junction does not match germline at one end; this may be a read error. This chain connects TRBV5-1 to TRBJ2-7, with D perhaps given as TRBD1 or TRBD2 (5 bases each). The germline CDR1 and CDR2 sequences are SGHRS and YFSETQ. The CDR3 contains 16 residues. CDR3 sequence: CASSLTSGIGTYEQYF. The CDR3, as DNA: TGCGCCAGCAGCTTAACATCCGGGATAGGGACCTATGAGCAGTACTTC.

The V gene is TRBV27, the J gene TRBJ1-1; no clear D. V shed 7 bases and J shed 4 bases, with 25 bases lying between them. The CDR3 consists of 17 residues. Germline CDR1 MNHEY, CDR2 SMNVEV (reference sequence). The CDR3 is CASTTKVGSGWSTEAFF. The CDR3 DNA sequence: TGTGCCAGCACAACCAAGGTCGGATCGGGTTGGAGCACTGAAGCTTTCTTT.

This chain uses TRBV7-9 with TRBJ2-3, with 14 bases matching TRBD2. The ends lost 4 bases at V and 8 bases at J; junction bases unmatched: 8. CDR1 is SEHNR and CDR2 is FQNEAQ in the germline V gene (reference sequence). This CDR3 region has 16 residues. The CDR3 DNA follows: TGTGCCAGCAGCTCGGGACTAGCGGGAGAGTTTGCTACGCAGTATTTT. Encoded protein: CASSSGLAGEFATQYF.

As concerns this clone: Other DNA sequences in the same sample also yield this CDR3. The V and J genes are TRBV27 and TRBJ2-5; D unresolved. The CDR3 is 11 residues long. Germline loops: CDR1 MNHEY, CDR2 SMNVEV (reference sequence). V was cut by 3 bases and J by 1 base, with 0 bases left in between. The CDR3 region is CASSFQETQYF. The CDR3 DNA sequence: TGTGCCAGCAGTTTCCAAGAGACCCAGTACTTC.

In its sample, this clone was seen once. The chain uses TRBV29-1 and TRBJ2-1; 13 bases align to TRBD2. This CDR3 contains 14 residues. Germline CDR1 reads SQVTM; CDR2 reads ANQGSEA. In DNA, the CDR3 is TGCAGGACTAGCGGGGGGCAATTTTACAATGAGCAGTTCTTC. It translates to CRTSGGQFYNEQFF.

The chain carries TRBV29-1 and TRBJ2-1; the D is unclear. CDR3 length: 15 residues. CDR1 and CDR2 (germline): SQVTM, ANQGSEA. V lost 4 bases to trimming and J lost 2 bases, with 15 bases between them. CDR3 region: CSVGLAHNTYNEQFF. The DNA for the CDR3 is TGCAGCGTTGGGTTAGCCCATAATACCTACAATGAGCAGTTCTTC.

The V gene is TRBV5-1, the J gene TRBJ2-5, with no clear D. This CDR3 is built from 14 residues. The V gene's germline CDR1 is SGHRS and CDR2 YFSETQ. The V and J ends lost 0 bases and 2 bases respectively, with 8 bases between them. The CDR3 DNA reads TGCGCCAGCAGCTTGGCGACACCACAAGAGACCCAGTACTTC. Protein sequence: CASSLATPQETQYF.

The gene calls are TRBV27 and TRBJ1-1; D perhaps matches TRBD1 (5 bases). Trimming left V 4 bases short and J 1 base short, with 16 bases between. The CDR3 is made up of 16 amino acids. Germline-derived CDR1 and CDR2 are MNHEY and SMNVEV (reference sequence). This chain's CDR3 is CASSYLPGTGNTEAFF. The CDR3 DNA reads TGTGCCAGCAGTTACCTCCCAGGGACGGGGAACACTGAAGCTTTCTTT.

This clone was counted a few times. The chain employs TRBV7-9 and TRBJ2-7; 7 bases are a match to TRBD1. This CDR3 comprises 13 residues. J was trimmed by 2 bases and V by 6 bases; bases with no gene match: 4. Germline V gene sequence: CDR1 SEHNR, CDR2 FQNEAQ (reference sequence). The CDR3 loop reads CASRSGTAYEQYF. The CDR3 DNA reads TGTGCCAGCAGGTCCGGGACAGCCTACGAGCAGTACTTC.

This chain connects TRBV6-6 to TRBJ2-7; D is perhaps TRBD1 (6 bases). CDR1 is MNHNY, CDR2 SVGAGI, per germline (reference sequence). This CDR3 contains 13 residues. Trimming removed 4 bases at V and 4 bases at J, with 11 bases between. The CDR3 region has the DNA TGTGCCAGCAGTTTGGACAGTAATTACGAGCAGTACTTC. It is translated as CASSLDSNYEQYF.

The V call is TRBV5-4, the J call TRBJ1-1; 9 bases map to TRBD1. The CDR3 totals 17 residues. J gave up 4 bases and V 2 bases, and 12 bases lay outside the gene matches. Germline V gives CDR1 SGHNT, CDR2 YYREEE (reference sequence). The CDR3 sequence: CASSLVPGQGFFTEAFF. In DNA, the CDR3 is TGTGCCAGCAGCTTAGTGCCGGGACAGGGCTTTTTCACTGAAGCTTTCTTT.

V and J are TRBV19 and TRBJ2-7, with a possible D match to TRBD1 (6 bases). The CDR3 totals 15 residues. CDR1 and CDR2 (germline): LNHDA, SQIVND (reference sequence). V was trimmed by 6 bases and J by 0 bases, leaving 15 bases between them. CDR3 region: CASSPSMGHSYEQYF. CDR3 bases: TGTGCCAGTAGCCCTTCCATGGGACACTCCTACGAGCAGTACTTC.

The rearrangement joins TRBV2 to TRBJ2-2, with D maybe TRBD1 (6 bases). CDR1 SNHLY and CDR2 FYNNEI come from the germline V gene. The CDR3 runs 13 residues. Between the trimmed V and J ends, which lost 10 bases and 0 bases, there was a span of 9 bases. CDR3 sequence reads: CATHRANTGELFF. The CDR3 region has the DNA TGTGCCACCCACAGGGCGAACACCGGGGAGCTGTTTTTT.

The chain carries TRBV27 and TRBJ2-7, with D possibly TRBD1 on 5 matching bases. Trimming left V 2 bases short and J 1 base short, with 12 bases between. Germline CDR1 is MNHEY and CDR2 is SMNVEV (reference sequence). The CDR3 is made up of 15 amino acids. Here the CDR3 reads CASSLSDSFSYEQYF. The CDR3 DNA is TGTGCCAGCAGTTTAAGCGACAGTTTTTCCTACGAGCAGTACTTC.